This T cell receptor beta chain emerged from a study of blood T cell repertoires in COVID-19. Study as a whole: The study drew acute and convalescent COVID-19 samples from the United States, Italy and Spain.

Per the study methods: Estimation of nucleated cell counts was performed using reference gene primer amplification. The table came from immunoSEQ multiplex PCR; TCRdb's copy has only in-frame clones and leaves some out. The DNA gave D and trimming, while V, J and clone size come from that table. Of about 64,000 clones listed, about nine tenths are singletons. The germline V and J ends were trimmed by 8 bases and 3 bases, with 9 bases remaining between them. CDR3 length: 12 amino acids. Germline V CDR1 and CDR2: SEHNR, FQNEAQ (reference sequence). The chain recombines TRBV7-9 with TRBJ2-3; D is unresolved. The sequence was collected from a human donor in a cohort sampled during active COVID-19. Sequencing input: peripheral blood. Here the CDR3 DNA reads TGTGCCAGCGGAGAACAAACAGATACGCAGTATTTT. The encoded protein is CASGEQTDTQYF.